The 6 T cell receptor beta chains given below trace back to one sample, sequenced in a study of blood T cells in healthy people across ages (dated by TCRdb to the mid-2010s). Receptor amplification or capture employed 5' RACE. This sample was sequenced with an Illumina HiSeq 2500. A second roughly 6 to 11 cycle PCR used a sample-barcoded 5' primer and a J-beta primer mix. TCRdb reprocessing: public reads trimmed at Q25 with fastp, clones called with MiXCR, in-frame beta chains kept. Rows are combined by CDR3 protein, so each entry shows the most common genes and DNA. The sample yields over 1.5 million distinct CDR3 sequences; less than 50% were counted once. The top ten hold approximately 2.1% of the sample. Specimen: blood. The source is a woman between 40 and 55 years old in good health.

CDR3 amino acids: CSAPGSPPSTETQYF. The CDR3 nucleotides are TGCAGTGCTCCCGGTTCCCCTCCTAGCACAGAGACCCAGTACTTC. The rearrangement uses TRBV20-1 and TRBJ2-5, with a possible D match to TRBD2 (5 bases). The germline gives CDR1 DFQATT, CDR2 SNEGSKA (reference sequence). There are 15 residues in the CDR3. V lost 5 bases and J lost 4, with 20 bases in between.

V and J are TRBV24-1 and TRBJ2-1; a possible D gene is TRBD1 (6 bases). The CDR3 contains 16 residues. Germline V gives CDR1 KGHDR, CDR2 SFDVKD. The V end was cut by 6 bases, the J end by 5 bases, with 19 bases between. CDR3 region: CATSIRQAQGNNEQFF. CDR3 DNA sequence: TGTGCCACCAGTATACGACAGGCCCAGGGCAACAATGAGCAGTTCTTC.

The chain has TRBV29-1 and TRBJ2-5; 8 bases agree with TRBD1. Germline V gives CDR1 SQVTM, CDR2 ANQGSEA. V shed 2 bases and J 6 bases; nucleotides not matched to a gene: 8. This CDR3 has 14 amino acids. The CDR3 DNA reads TGCAGCGTTGAACTCGGGACAGGCGGGAAGACCCAGTACTTC. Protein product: CSVELGTGGKTQYF.

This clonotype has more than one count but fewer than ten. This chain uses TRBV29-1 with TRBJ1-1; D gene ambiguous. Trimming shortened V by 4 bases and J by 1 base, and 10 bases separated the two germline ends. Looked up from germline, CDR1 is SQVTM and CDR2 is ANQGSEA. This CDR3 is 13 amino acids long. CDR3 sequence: CSVGRVGNTEAFF. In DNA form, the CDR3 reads TGCAGCGTTGGTCGTGTTGGGAACACTGAAGCTTTCTTT.

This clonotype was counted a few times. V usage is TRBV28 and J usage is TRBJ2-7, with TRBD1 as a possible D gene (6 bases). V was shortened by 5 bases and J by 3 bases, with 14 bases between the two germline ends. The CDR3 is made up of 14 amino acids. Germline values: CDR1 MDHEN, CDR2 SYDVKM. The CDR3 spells CASSGWTASYEQYF. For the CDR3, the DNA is TGTGCCAGCAGTGGATGGACAGCGAGCTACGAGCAGTACTTC.

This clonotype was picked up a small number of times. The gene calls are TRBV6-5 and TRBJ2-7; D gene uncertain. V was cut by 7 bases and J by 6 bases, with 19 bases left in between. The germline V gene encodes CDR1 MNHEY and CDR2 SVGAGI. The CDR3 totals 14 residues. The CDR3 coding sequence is TGTGCCAGCACCCAAAGGGTTGGGGATAGCGAGCAGTACTTC. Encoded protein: CASTQRVGDSEQYF.